These 19 T cell receptor beta chains were sequenced from one sample in a study of T cells in Graves' hyperthyroidism and ophthalmopathy (dated by TCRdb to about 2019). Libraries were prepared through multiplex PCR. The sample was run on an Illumina HiSeq 2000. TCR beta CDR3 regions were amplified from RNA transcripts. A first-round RT-PCR of the TCR CDR3 used the HTBI primer set with the Qiagen OneStep RT-PCR kit. TCRdb handled the public reads itself, with Q25 trimming in fastp and clone calling in MiXCR, and kept productive beta chains. Duplicate CDR3 protein sequences are folded into a single record with the most common DNA and genes. This sample is represented by 550,000 to 800,000 distinct CDR3 sequences; roughly 17% of them were singletons. The ten largest clones capture about 14% of the sample. The sample was blood. The source of these receptors is a man aged 45-60 years with Graves' hyperthyroidism.

In this sample, this clonotype turned up many times. CDR3 DNA: TGTGCCAGCAGCCCGTGGGACAGGGGTAGGGCTGAAGCTTTCTTT. Protein sequence: CASSPWDRGRAEAFF. This sequence joins TRBV7-9 and TRBJ1-1; 10 bases fit TRBD1. This CDR3 region has 15 residues. Unmatched junction bases numbered 9, after V lost 5 bases and J lost 6 bases. Germline loops: CDR1 SEHNR, CDR2 FQNEAQ (reference sequence).

V is TRBV5-1 and J is TRBJ2-7; the match to TRBD2 covers 8 bases. There are 15 residues in the CDR3. Germline trimming cut 0 bases from V and 5 bases from J; bases unmatched to any gene: 7. The germline V gene has CDR1 SGHRS and CDR2 YFSETQ. CDR3 residues: CASSLELAGLDEQYF. The CDR3 region has the DNA TGCGCCAGCAGCTTGGAATTAGCGGGACTCGACGAGCAGTACTTC. Full variable domain (rest looked up from reference TRBV5-1 and TRBJ2-7): KAGVTQTPRYLIKTRGQQVTLSCSPISGHRSVSWYQQTPGQGLQFLFEYFSETQRNKGNFPGRFSGRQFSNSRSEMNVSTLELGDSALYLCASSLELAGLDEQYFGPGTRLTVT.

This clonotype occurred many times. The rearrangement links TRBV20-1 to TRBJ2-5, with 9 bases fitting TRBD2. The CDR3 has 15 amino acids. CDR1 and CDR2 from the germline V gene are DFQATT and SNEGSKA (reference sequence). The J segment lost 5 bases and the V segment lost 3 bases, leaving 10 bases of the junction unmatched. The DNA of the CDR3 is TGCAGTGCTAGGAGGGTAGCGGGAGCTTATGAGACCCAGTACTTC. As protein: CSARRVAGAYETQYF.

This clonotype was seen ten or more times. This chain connects TRBV7-8 to TRBJ2-7, with D perhaps being TRBD1 or TRBD2 (5 bases each). V gave up 1 base and J gave up 7 bases, with 11 bases separating them. The CDR3 totals 13 residues. The germline V gene has CDR1 SGHVS and CDR2 FQNEAQ. DNA for the CDR3: TGTGCCAGCAGCTTAGTAGGGACGGGAGAGCAGTACTTC. Amino acids: CASSLVGTGEQYF.

J is TRBJ2-3 and V is TRBV27, with a tentative D call TRBD2 (6 bases). The CDR3 totals 16 residues. V was pared by 3 bases and J by 2 bases, with 15 bases between. CDR1 is MNHEY and CDR2 is SMNVEV in the germline V gene (reference sequence). The CDR3 DNA is TGTGCCAGCAGTTTCCTTGGCAGGGAGGACACAGATACGCAGTATTTT. It specifies CASSFLGREDTDTQYF.

A word on this clonotype: A much larger clonotype is one base distant, so this may be a read error. The V gene is TRBV6-2 or TRBV6-3, the J gene TRBJ2-5; D not certain. Looked up from germline, CDR1 is MNHEY and CDR2 is SVGEGT. The CDR3 spans 13 residues. Trimming removed 4 bases at V and 7 bases at J, with 13 bases between. The CDR3 region is CASSCSVDGTQYF. Written as DNA, the CDR3 is TGTGCCAGCAGTTGCTCGGTAGATGGGACCCAGTACTTC.

This clonotype was found a few times. The rearrangement links TRBV20-1 to TRBJ2-3; 9 nucleotides agree with TRBD2. CDR3 length: 14 amino acids. Germline lookup yields CDR1 DFQATT and CDR2 SNEGSKA (reference sequence). V gave up 2 bases and J gave up 5 bases; unmatched junction bases: 5. The CDR3 loop reads CSARKGLAQDTQYF. The CDR3 DNA is TGCAGTGCTAGAAAGGGACTAGCCCAAGATACGCAGTATTTT.

This clonotype turned up a few times. This chain connects TRBV7-8 to TRBJ2-7; 8 bases align to TRBD1. CDR1 and CDR2 from the germline V gene are SGHVS and FQNEAQ. The CDR3 length is 15 residues. The junction had 8 bases not matched to a gene; V was cut back by 4 bases and J by 3 bases. CDR3 amino acids: CASSYPGQAYYEQYF. In DNA, the CDR3 is TGTGCCAGCAGCTATCCGGGACAGGCCTACTACGAGCAGTACTTC.

This chain joins TRBV27 and TRBJ2-5; no definite D call. CDR1 and CDR2 (germline): MNHEY, SMNVEV (reference sequence). This CDR3 is built from 14 residues. V was cut by 5 bases and J by 4 bases, with 14 bases left in between. CDR3 residues: CASSRNRVGETQYF. The CDR3 DNA reads as TGTGCCAGCAGTCGGAACCGGGTGGGAGAGACCCAGTACTTC.

This clonotype appeared many times. The chain links TRBV10-1 to TRBJ2-1; the D call may be TRBD1 or TRBD2 (5 bases each). The CDR3 has 14 amino acids. The V gene's germline CDR1 is WNHNN and CDR2 SYGVQD (reference sequence). V lost 6 bases to trimming and J lost 8 bases, with 17 bases between them. In nucleotides, the CDR3 is TGCGCCAGCAGCAAAATACGGAGAGGGGATGAGCAGTTCTTC. Its protein product is CASSKIRRGDEQFF.

This clonotype came up many times. The chain couples TRBV28 to TRBJ2-2; 7 bases map to TRBD2. The germline gives CDR1 MDHEN, CDR2 SYDVKM. The trim removed 8 bases at V and 2 bases at J, leaving 11 bases unmatched. There are 16 residues in the CDR3. The CDR3 sequence is CASVSLAGVNTGELFF. The CDR3 DNA reads as TGTGCCAGCGTATCTTTAGCGGGCGTAAACACCGGGGAGCTGTTTTTT.

About this clonotype: A junction boundary mismatches the germline segment, possibly from a read error. V is TRBV11-2 and J is TRBJ2-7, with 13 bases matching TRBD2. Per germline, CDR1 SGHAT and CDR2 FQNNGV. This CDR3 comprises 15 residues. CDR3: CASSVDGLAGDEQYF. The CDR3 DNA is TGTGCCAGCAGCGTAGACGGACTAGCGGGAGACGAGCAGTACTTC.

V gene TRBV30 combines with J gene TRBJ1-1; D may be TRBD1 (5 bases). The V gene lost 0 bases and the J gene lost 5 bases, with 16 bases spanning the gap. The CDR3 length is 15 residues. Germline-derived CDR1 and CDR2 are GTSNPN and SVGIG (reference sequence). As DNA, the CDR3 is TGTGCCTGGAGTGTACTAAAATTAGGGGTTACTGAAGCTTTCTTT. Its protein is CAWSVLKLGVTEAFF. The whole variable domain, filled in from reference TRBV30 and TRBJ1-1, reads SQTIHQWPATLVQPVGSPLSLECTVEGTSNPNLYWYRQAAGRGLQLLFYSVGIGQISSEVPQNLSASRPQDRQFILSSKKLLLSDSGFYLCAWSVLKLGVTEAFFGQGTRLTVV.

There are many counts of this clonotype. This chain connects TRBV7-6 to TRBJ1-2; TRBD1 aligns across 7 bases. There are 13 residues in the CDR3. Germline V CDR1 and CDR2: SGHVS, FNYEAQ. After removal of 1 base from V and 6 bases from J, the junction contained 2 bases not matched to a gene. The CDR3 is CASSLDRGDGYTF. The CDR3 DNA is TGTGCCAGCAGCTTAGACAGGGGTGATGGCTACACCTTC. Using reference TRBV7-6 and TRBJ1-2 for the parts outside the CDR3, the full variable domain is GAGVSQSPRYKVTKRGQDVALRCDPISGHVSLYWYRQALGQGPEFLTYFNYEAQQDKSGLPNDRFSAERPEGSISTLTIQRTEQRDSAMYRCASSLDRGDGYTFGSGTRLTVV.

This clonotype showed up many times. The chain recombines TRBV28 with TRBJ1-4, with TRBD1 matching over 7 bases. The CDR3 runs 14 residues. The germline V gene encodes CDR1 MDHEN and CDR2 SYDVKM. The ends lost 5 bases at V and 7 bases at J; junction bases unmatched: 7. DNA for the CDR3: TGTGCCAGCAGTCCGGGACAGTGGGCTGAAAAACTGTTTTTT. Translated: CASSPGQWAEKLFF.

Ten or more counts support this clonotype. The chain links TRBV2 to TRBJ2-5; 11 positions agree with TRBD1. This CDR3 has 16 amino acids. V dropped 0 bases and J dropped 5; count of bases not matched to a gene: 5. Germline CDR1 reads SNHLY; CDR2 reads FYNNEI. The CDR3 coding sequence is TGTGCCAGCAGTGAAGCGCGCGGGACAGGGGGTGAGACCCAGTACTTC. Translating it yields CASSEARGTGGETQYF.

In its sample, this clonotype was seen many times. The chain carries TRBV27 and TRBJ2-3, with 8 positions matching TRBD2. The CDR3 contains 15 residues. The germline gives CDR1 MNHEY, CDR2 SMNVEV (reference sequence). Trimming took 7 bases from V and 8 from J; bases not matched to a gene: 14. The CDR3 loop is CASTLYTGGLGTQYF. In DNA form, the CDR3 reads TGTGCCAGCACCCTATATACGGGAGGGCTTGGTACGCAGTATTTT.

The chain employs TRBV28 and TRBJ2-7; D is perhaps TRBD1 or TRBD2 (5 bases each). V lost 5 bases and J 2 bases, leaving 13 bases between the germline ends. The CDR3 is made up of 14 amino acids. CDR1 is MDHEN and CDR2 is SYDVKM in the germline V gene. The CDR3 DNA reads TGTGCCAGCAGTCCGCTGGGGGACGCCTACGAGCAGTACTTC. Translating gives CASSPLGDAYEQYF.

This clonotype was counted ten times or more. The chain uses TRBV6-2 or TRBV6-3 and TRBJ2-1, with 11 bases lining up with TRBD2. J was trimmed by 0 bases and V by 3 bases; bases with no gene match: 4. The CDR3 consists of 17 residues. In germline, CDR1 is MNHEY, CDR2 SVGEGT. This CDR3 reads CASSYSGRESSYNEQFF. The CDR3 DNA sequence: TGTGCCAGCAGTTATAGCGGGAGGGAAAGCTCCTACAATGAGCAGTTCTTC.